The next 9 T cell receptor beta chains were all read from a single sample in a study of blood T cell repertoires in COVID-19. Only in-frame clones appear in the TCRdb table, and some are missing; sequencing was by immunoSEQ multiplex PCR. This table holds about 220,000 clones, 80% found once. Sample: peripheral blood. The receptors here all came from a woman in her sixties or seventies with acute or convalescent COVID-19.

V usage is TRBV4-1 and J usage is TRBJ2-2, with 8 nucleotides matching TRBD1. Germline V gene lookup returns CDR1 MGHRA and CDR2 YSYEKL. The junction had 6 bases not matched to a gene; V was cut back by 2 bases and J by 1 base. The CDR3 totals 17 residues. CDR3 residues: CASSQPTGGRNTGELFF. The DNA for the CDR3 is TGCGCCAGCAGCCAACCTACAGGGGGTAGGAACACCGGGGAGCTGTTTTTT.

This clone was seen only once. J is TRBJ2-1 and V is TRBV28, with D possibly TRBD2 on 5 matching bases. Germline V lookup: CDR1 MDHEN, CDR2 SYDVKM. CDR3 length equals 13 residues. Trimming took off 6 bases at V and 7 bases at J, with 13 bases between the two ends. CDR3 loop: CASSLPGGNEQFF. The CDR3 DNA reads as TGTGCCAGCAGCCTTCCAGGAGGAAATGAGCAGTTCTTC.

The chain has TRBV28 and TRBJ1-5; no firm D call. Germline V gives CDR1 MDHEN, CDR2 SYDVKM. Trimming took off 5 bases at V and 2 bases at J, with 13 bases between the two ends. The CDR3 has 15 amino acids. CDR3 bases: TGTGCCAGCAGTAGACTTACTATTCGCAATCAGCCCCAGCATTTT. Its translation is CASSRLTIRNQPQHF.

This clone was counted between two and nine times. The chain links TRBV6-2 or TRBV6-3 to TRBJ1-1; 7 positions agree with TRBD1. Germline V gene lookup returns CDR1 MNHEY and CDR2 SVGEGT. V was pared by 5 bases and J by 0 bases, with 9 bases of the junction left unmatched. The CDR3 is 16 residues long. CDR3 sequence (DNA): TGTGCCAGCAGTCGACGACAAGGGACAGTGAACACTGAAGCTTTCTTT. This encodes CASSRRQGTVNTEAFF.

V usage is TRBV6-2 or TRBV6-3 and J usage is TRBJ1-2; 7 bases agree with TRBD1. Looked up from germline, CDR1 is MNHEY and CDR2 is SVGEGT. CDR3 size: 18 residues. J was trimmed by 4 bases and V by 4 bases; bases with no gene match: 18. This chain's CDR3 is CASSSHLPLDRAIYGYTF. The CDR3 bases are TGTGCCAGCAGTTCTCACCTCCCCCTTGACAGGGCGATCTATGGCTACACCTTC.

A remark on this clone: Distinct nucleotide sequences in the sample also encode this CDR3. The chain has TRBV3-1 (or the pseudogene TRBV3-2) and TRBJ1-1; D is perhaps TRBD1 (6 bases). V was cut by 3 bases and J by 5 bases, with 10 bases left in between. The CDR3 totals 13 residues. Germline V gene sequence: CDR1 LGHDT, CDR2 YNNKEL (reference sequence). CDR3 nucleotide sequence: TGTGCCAGCAGCCAGGGAAGGGGGACTGAAGCTTTCTTT. As protein: CASSQGRGTEAFF.

In this sample, this clone turned up a few times. V gene TRBV29-1 combines with J gene TRBJ2-1, with a weak D call TRBD2 (6 bases). Germline V gene lookup returns CDR1 SQVTM and CDR2 ANQGSEA. Trimming removed 4 bases at V and 8 bases at J, with 18 bases between. The CDR3 extends over 14 amino acids. The CDR3 is CSVAWDLGVHEQFF. CDR3 coding DNA: TGCAGCGTTGCGTGGGACTTGGGGGTACATGAGCAGTTCTTC.

The CDR3 here is CASSLTTDRGNTIYF. As DNA, the CDR3 is TGTGCCAGCAGCTTAACAACAGACAGGGGAAACACCATATATTTT. This chain joins TRBV7-2 and TRBJ1-3; tentative D call: TRBD1 (6 bases). Trimming left V 2 bases short and J 4 bases short, with 12 bases between. The CDR3 length is 15 residues. Germline values: CDR1 SGHTA, CDR2 FQGNSA.

The chain couples TRBV3-1 (or the pseudogene TRBV3-2) to TRBJ1-1, with 9 bases identical to TRBD1. The length of the CDR3 is 14 residues. J gave up 6 bases and V 6 bases, and 8 bases lay outside the gene matches. The germline CDR1 and CDR2 sequences are LGHDT and YNNKEL (reference sequence). DNA of the CDR3: TGTGCCAGCAGTACTACAGGGGGCGTATCTGAAGCTTTCTTT. Translated, it gives CASSTTGGVSEAFF.